One and the same sample provided the 21 T cell receptor beta chains below, sequenced in a study of control samples from healthy donors and cancer patients. The repertoire was sequenced with immunoSEQ multiplex PCR; TCRdb's copy has only in-frame clones and lacks some. The sample lists 130,000 or so clones, about 90% occurring once. Sequencing was performed on blood. Every receptor here comes from a man aged 18 to 30 in good health.

This rearrangement joins TRBV6-5 to TRBJ1-5; tentative D call: TRBD1 (5 bases). The CDR3 loop spans 16 amino acids. Trimming left V 0 bases short and J 3 bases short, with 12 bases between. Germline assignment: CDR1 MNHEY and CDR2 SVGAGI. The chain's CDR3 is CASSYSGALLNQPQHF. Written as DNA, the CDR3 is TGTGCCAGCAGTTACTCAGGGGCCCTTCTCAATCAGCCCCAGCATTTT.

The V and J genes are TRBV5-4 and TRBJ1-6, with a weak D call TRBD1 (5 bases). CDR1 is SGHNT, CDR2 YYREEE, per germline (reference sequence). V was clipped by 1 base and J by 0 bases, with 11 bases between them. This CDR3 region has 17 residues. The DNA for the CDR3 is TGTGCCAGCAGCTTGCAGTCAGGGAGCTCCTATAATTCACCCCTCCACTTT. This translates into CASSLQSGSSYNSPLHF.

In DNA, the CDR3 is TGTGCCAGCAGTGAAGGGGCGAACACTGAAGCTTTCTTT. Its translation is CASSEGANTEAFF. The V gene is TRBV2, the J gene TRBJ1-1; D not certain. The length of the CDR3 is 13 residues. Trimming left V 1 base short and J 1 base short, with 4 bases between. The germline CDR1 and CDR2 sequences are SNHLY and FYNNEI.

The V call is TRBV7-2, the J call TRBJ2-7; no clear D gene. Germline CDR1 and CDR2: SGHTA and FQGNSA. The CDR3 totals 15 residues. Trimming took off 1 base at V and 2 bases at J, with 12 bases between the two ends. The CDR3 loop is CASSLDSATTYEQYF. The CDR3 region has the DNA TGTGCCAGCAGCTTAGATTCAGCCACTACCTACGAGCAGTACTTC.

The chain carries TRBV6-4 and TRBJ2-2; no clear D. The CDR3 runs 12 residues. Germline V gene data show CDR1 as MRHNA and CDR2 as SNTAGT. V was trimmed by 5 bases and J by 2 bases, leaving 3 bases between them. As DNA, the CDR3 is TGTGCCAGCAGTACAAACACCGGGGAGCTGTTTTTT. Translating it yields CASSTNTGELFF.

The rearrangement uses TRBV5-1 and TRBJ1-5, with no clear D. V gave up 2 bases and J gave up 5 bases, with 11 bases separating them. There are 14 residues in the CDR3. Germline CDR1 reads SGHRS; CDR2 reads YFSETQ. As DNA, the CDR3 is TGCGCCAGCAGCTTAAGACCCGGGGATCAGCCCCAGCATTTT. As protein: CASSLRPGDQPQHF.

The chain combines TRBV4-1 with TRBJ2-2; 9 bases match TRBD2. The germline gives CDR1 MGHRA, CDR2 YSYEKL. V gave up 1 base and J gave up 6 bases; unmatched junction bases: 3. CDR3 length equals 15 residues. The CDR3 sequence: CASSQVGTSSGELFF. The CDR3 coding sequence is TGCGCCAGCAGCCAAGTGGGGACTAGCTCCGGGGAGCTGTTTTTT.

This clone was recorded once. The chain combines TRBV15 with TRBJ1-1; D gene ambiguous. Germline CDR1 and CDR2: LNHNV and YYDKDF (reference sequence). CDR3 length: 15 residues. Trimming pared 5 bases from V and 0 bases from J, leaving 13 bases between. The CDR3 coding sequence is TGTGCCACCAGCCCCCGAGGCGAGCTGAACACTGAAGCTTTCTTT. This encodes CATSPRGELNTEAFF.

The chain uses TRBV6-1 and TRBJ2-3, with unresolved D. Trimming stripped 3 bases from V and 4 bases from J, with 8 bases between. CDR1 MNHNS and CDR2 SASEGT come from the germline V gene. The CDR3 loop spans 13 amino acids. CDR3 DNA sequence: TGTGCCAGCAGTGAGGTTAGGGCAGATACGCAGTATTTT. Translation: CASSEVRADTQYF.

V is TRBV7-9 and J is TRBJ2-3, with TRBD1 identical over 10 bases. Germline V gene lookup returns CDR1 SEHNR and CDR2 FQNEAQ (reference sequence). V dropped 1 base and J dropped 5; count of bases not matched to a gene: 9. The CDR3 is made up of 17 amino acids. The DNA of the CDR3 is TGTGCCAGCAGCTTAGATGGGACAGGGGAAGAGGGAGATACGCAGTATTTT. This encodes CASSLDGTGEEGDTQYF.

This sequence joins TRBV4-1 and TRBJ2-7; D gene uncertain. Germline CDR1 MGHRA, CDR2 YSYEKL. V was pared by 4 bases and J by 2 bases, with 21 bases between. The CDR3 has 17 residues. The CDR3 coding sequence is TGCGCCAGCAGCCTCGAAGCCCCGCCGACCGTAACCTACGAGCAGTACTTC. Amino acid sequence: CASSLEAPPTVTYEQYF.

V usage is TRBV11-3 and J usage is TRBJ1-1, with D hard to call. CDR3 length: 13 residues. The germline CDR1 and CDR2 sequences are SGHNT and YENEEA. Trimming removed 1 base from V and 4 bases from J, with 7 bases in between. CDR3 region: CASSLVIGTEAFF. CDR3 sequence (DNA): TGTGCCAGCAGCTTAGTGATCGGCACTGAAGCTTTCTTT.

The chain links TRBV19 to TRBJ2-7; maybe TRBD1 (6 bases). CDR1 and CDR2 from the germline V gene are LNHDA and SQIVND (reference sequence). V dropped 5 bases and J dropped 7 bases, with 18 bases sitting between them. The CDR3 covers 14 residues. CDR3 nucleotides: TGTGCCAGTAGTCCCCCGGACAGCCTGAGGGAGCAGTACTTC. Its protein is CASSPPDSLREQYF.

This clone occurred once. The V gene is TRBV2, the J gene TRBJ2-7; no definite D call. The CDR3 consists of 15 residues. Germline V gene sequence: CDR1 SNHLY, CDR2 FYNNEI. V was clipped by 4 bases and J by 0 bases, with 13 bases between them. The CDR3 bases are TGTGCCAGCAGTGCTAATCGTCAAAGCTCCTACGAGCAGTACTTC. Amino acid sequence: CASSANRQSSYEQYF.

The CDR3 sequence: CATSRDRDFLAKNIQYF. CDR3 sequence (DNA): TGTGCCACCAGCAGAGATCGGGACTTCCTAGCCAAAAACATTCAGTACTTC. This chain links TRBV15 with TRBJ2-4; maybe TRBD2 (6 bases). There are 17 residues in the CDR3. The V end lost 0 bases, the J end lost 0 bases, and 12 bases lay between the germline ends. Germline lookup yields CDR1 LNHNV and CDR2 YYDKDF (reference sequence).

The chain carries TRBV7-2 and TRBJ2-3; 11 bases are a match to TRBD2. CDR1 and CDR2 (germline): SGHTA, FQGNSA. Unmatched junction bases numbered 4, after V lost 0 bases and J lost 5 bases. There are 16 residues in the CDR3. The CDR3 nucleotides are TGTGCCAGCAGCTTAGCTAGCGGGGGGGCTGTAGATACGCAGTATTTT. Amino acid sequence: CASSLASGGAVDTQYF.

This sequence joins TRBV10-2 and TRBJ1-1; 10 nucleotides match TRBD1. In germline, CDR1 is WSHSY, CDR2 SAAADI. The CDR3 is 16 amino acids. The trim removed 6 bases at V and 1 base at J, leaving 8 bases unmatched. For the CDR3, the DNA is TGCGCCAGCAGGCACGGGACAGGGGAATCGAACACTGAAGCTTTCTTT. It codes for CASRHGTGESNTEAFF.

The chain uses TRBV12-3 or TRBV12-4 and TRBJ2-7, with D perhaps TRBD1 or TRBD2 (5 bases each). The ends were cut back, 6 bases at V and 4 bases at J, with 13 bases in the middle. CDR3 size: 13 residues. CDR3 loop: CASRHNGGYEQYF. CDR3 DNA: TGTGCCAGCAGGCATAATGGGGGTTACGAGCAGTACTTC.

In its sample, this clone was seen a few times. This chain connects TRBV12-3 or TRBV12-4 to TRBJ1-2; no clear D. The CDR3 totals 12 residues. V was shortened by 7 bases and J by 2 bases, with 8 bases between the two germline ends. The CDR3 spells CASMRSNYGYTF. CDR3 nucleotides: TGTGCCAGCATGAGGAGCAACTATGGCTACACCTTC.

This clone was seen once. The chain is built from TRBV7-6 and TRBJ2-1; 9 bases agree with TRBD1. The CDR3 is 15 residues long. Losses at the gene ends were 2 bases for V and 4 bases for J; bases not matched to a gene: 3. CDR1 is SGHVS and CDR2 is FNYEAQ in the germline V gene. Here the CDR3 reads CASSLRQGVYNEQFF. The DNA of the CDR3 is TGTGCCAGCAGCTTAAGACAGGGGGTATACAATGAGCAGTTCTTC.

The chain couples TRBV5-8 to TRBJ2-7; 9 bases map to TRBD1. This CDR3 is 15 amino acids long. Trimming took 3 bases from V and 2 from J; bases not matched to a gene: 6. Germline lookup yields CDR1 SGHTS and CDR2 YDEGEE. In DNA form, the CDR3 reads TGTGCCAGCAGCTACGGACAGGGGTGGCCCTACGAGCAGTACTTC. Encoded protein: CASSYGQGWPYEQYF.